A single sample is the source of the 13 T cell receptor beta chains below, sequenced in a study of Graves' ophthalmopathy and Graves' hyperthyroidism. Using RNA transcripts, the TCR beta CDR3 regions were amplified. HTBI primers were used in a first-round RT-PCR, which preceded a second-round multiplex PCR. TCRdb used MiXCR to reprocess the multiplex PCR reads, holding one entry per CDR3 protein. The top ten hold 3% to 3.5% of the sample, which has approximately 700,000 distinct CDR3 sequences, over 40% seen once. Sequencing input: peripheral blood. The receptors were sampled from an adult man with Graves' ophthalmopathy.

The chain has TRBV2 and TRBJ2-5, with 9 bases identical to TRBD1. J gave up 5 bases and V 4 bases, and 5 bases lay outside the gene matches. Germline CDR1 SNHLY, CDR2 FYNNEI. The CDR3 length is 14 residues. This chain's CDR3 is CASSGKQGAETQYF. Here the CDR3 DNA reads TGTGCCAGCAGTGGGAAACAGGGGGCTGAGACCCAGTACTTC.

Only a few counts were recorded for this clonotype. V and J are TRBV6-5 and TRBJ1-5; TRBD1 agrees at 9 bases. In germline, CDR1 is MNHEY, CDR2 SVGAGI. The ends lost 5 bases at V and 0 bases at J; junction bases unmatched: 5. This CDR3 is 16 amino acids long. CDR3 sequence: CASSDGDRVSNQPQHF. Here the CDR3 DNA reads TGTGCCAGCAGTGACGGGGACAGGGTTAGCAATCAGCCCCAGCATTTT.

There are many counts of this clonotype. The chain joins TRBV25-1 to TRBJ1-2; D remains unclear. This CDR3 contains 12 residues. V lost 1 base and J 6 bases, leaving 6 bases between the germline ends. From germline, CDR1 is MGHDK and CDR2 SYGVNS. The CDR3, as DNA: TGTGCCAGCAGTGAATTCGGGGATGGCTACACCTTC. Residues: CASSEFGDGYTF.

In this sample, this clonotype turned up many times. This chain uses TRBV7-8 with TRBJ2-5, with 8 bases that match TRBD1. This CDR3 comprises 16 residues. V gave up 1 base and J gave up 5 bases; unmatched junction bases: 9. CDR1 is SGHVS, CDR2 FQNEAQ, per germline. In nucleotides, the CDR3 is TGTGCCAGCAGCTTAGGGACAGGGACTTCGAGTGAGACCCAGTACTTC. Translating gives CASSLGTGTSSETQYF.

This clonotype was seen a few times. The rearrangement uses TRBV4-1 and TRBJ2-7; 7 nucleotides agree with TRBD2. The V gene's germline CDR1 is MGHRA and CDR2 YSYEKL. The CDR3 runs to 15 residues. V lost 0 bases and J lost 5; bases outside the gene matches: 7. This CDR3 is CASSQDQAAGDEQYF. The CDR3 nucleotides are TGCGCCAGCAGCCAAGATCAAGCGGCGGGGGACGAGCAGTACTTC.

On this clonotype itself: The junction shows a germline mismatch at one end, possibly a read error. The V and J genes are TRBV2 and TRBJ2-7; 8 positions match TRBD1. CDR1 is SNHLY and CDR2 is FYNNEI in the germline V gene. The CDR3 consists of 13 residues. CDR3 nucleotides: TGTGCCAGCAGGAGGACAGGGTCCCACGATCAGTACTTC. It is translated as CASRRTGSHDQYF.

A note on this clonotype: The junction departs from the called germline gene at one end, perhaps through a read error. The V and J genes are TRBV11-2 and TRBJ2-6; 11 bases map to TRBD1. This CDR3 comprises 19 residues. Germline lookup yields CDR1 SGHAT and CDR2 FQNNGV. This chain's CDR3 is CASSWDPGTGGRGTNVLTF. The CDR3 region has the DNA TGTGCCAGCAGCTGGGATCCCGGGACAGGGGGTCGTGGGACCAACGTCCTGACTTTC.

To note about this clonotype: Being one base from a much bigger clone, this may be a read error. The rearrangement uses TRBV11-2 and TRBJ1-1; D gene uncertain. The V end was cut by 5 bases, the J end by 4 bases, with 20 bases between. CDR1 is SGHAT and CDR2 is FQNNGV in the germline V gene. The CDR3 has 16 residues. In nucleotides, the CDR3 is TGTGCCAGCAGCCCAAGTAGGCTTGGGGAGGTCACTGAAGCTTTCTTT. It specifies CASSPSRLGEVTEAFF.

This clonotype was seen more than once but under ten times. The genes are TRBV6-6 and TRBJ2-7, with 9 bases fitting TRBD1. V shed 0 bases, J shed 6 bases, and the junction held 9 bases outside the gene matches. CDR1 is MNHNY and CDR2 is SVGAGI in the germline V gene (reference sequence). This CDR3 has 16 amino acids. The DNA of the CDR3 is TGTGCCAGCAGTTACTCGGAACCGGGACAGGGAGTCGAGCAGTACTTC. As protein: CASSYSEPGQGVEQYF.

The gene calls are TRBV24-1 and TRBJ1-2, with 8 bases lining up with TRBD1. The CDR3 spans 14 residues. The trim removed 7 bases at V and 6 bases at J, leaving 9 bases unmatched. CDR1 KGHDR and CDR2 SFDVKD come from the germline V gene. The CDR3, as DNA: TGTGCCACCAGCTATAGGACAGGGTATCATGGCTACACCTTC. It encodes CATSYRTGYHGYTF.

The rearrangement joins TRBV7-2 to TRBJ1-1, with TRBD1 identical over 9 bases. Germline V gene data show CDR1 as SGHTA and CDR2 as FQGNSA. This CDR3 spans 20 amino acids. The V segment lost 3 bases and the J segment 0 bases; nucleotides outside the gene matches: 17. CDR3 protein: CASSFRDRVDPGVMNTEAFF. The CDR3 DNA follows: TGTGCCAGCAGCTTCCGGGACAGGGTTGATCCGGGCGTCATGAACACTGAAGCTTTCTTT.

A single count supports this clonotype. The V gene is TRBV10-3, the J gene TRBJ1-5; TRBD1 matches 7 bases. J lost 7 bases, V lost 5 bases, and 8 bases had no gene match. The germline CDR1 and CDR2 sequences are ENHRY and SYGVKD. This CDR3 spans 14 amino acids. CDR3 sequence: CAISPQGGGQPQHF. In DNA form, the CDR3 reads TGTGCCATCAGTCCCCAGGGGGGTGGACAGCCCCAGCATTTT.

This clonotype was seen many times. The chain uses TRBV25-1 and TRBJ1-2; no reliable D call. Germline CDR1 is MGHDK and CDR2 is SYGVNS. V was cut by 1 base and J by 3 bases, with 6 bases left in between. The CDR3 is 13 residues long. The CDR3 reads CASSEWADYGYTF. The CDR3 bases are TGTGCCAGCAGTGAATGGGCAGACTATGGCTACACCTTC.